This is a list of T cell receptor beta chains from one sample in a study of human T cells and chemical hapten exposure. TCRdb called the RACE reads again in MiXCR, with one record for every CDR3 protein. Among approximately 350,000 distinct CDR3 sequences listed, 6% to 8.5% were seen once. The material was whole blood, obtained in connection with sensitization to the hapten diphenylcyclopropenone (DPC). These receptor sequences come from a woman under 30 with alopecia areata. Some clones in this sample may be carry-over from other donors' samples. The CDR3 runs from the conserved cysteine through the conserved F or W. A D gene is named only where the DNA matches it firmly. A row's size may be missing; if present it is once, few, many or a size class.

clone_size	j_call	v_call	d_call	cdr3_nt	cdr3_aa
few	TRBJ1-1	TRBV2	TRBD1	TGTGCCAGCAGTCCCCCGGGACAGCCCACTGAAGCTTTCTTT	CASSPPGQPTEAFF
many	TRBJ1-5	TRBV4-1	-	TGCGCCAGCAGCCACGTCGCAGGCCCCAATCAGCCCCAGCATTTT	CASSHVAGPNQPQHF
many	TRBJ2-3	TRBV29-1	-	TGCAGCGTTGAAGAAGTGTCGGGATTCACAGATACGCAGTATTTT	CSVEEVSGFTDTQYF
-	TRBJ2-7	TRBV7-2	-	TGTGCCAGCAGCTCCCTGGGCGGTAGCAACGAGCAGTACTTC	CASSSLGGSNEQYF
many	TRBJ2-5	TRBV20-1	-	TGCAGTGGGCGATTACACCAAGAGACCCAGTACTTC	CSGRLHQETQYF
-	TRBJ2-5	TRBV7-2	TRBD2	TGTGCCAGCAGCCTGGGACTAGCGGGGGGTAACCAAGAGACCCAGTACTTC	CASSLGLAGGNQETQYF
-	TRBJ1-2	TRBV6-5	-	TGTGCCAGCAGTTCACAAACAGGGAGGGGCCACTATGGCTACACCTTC	CASSSQTGRGHYGYTF
many	TRBJ2-2	TRBV7-3	-	TGTGCCAGCAGTAGCGGGAACACCGGGGAGCTGTTTTTT	CASSSGNTGELFF
many	TRBJ1-6	TRBV12-3/TRBV12-4	-	TGTGCCAGCAGCCCCGGGGGAAGTACAGATTCACCCCTCCACTTT	CASSPGGSTDSPLHF
-	TRBJ2-5	TRBV13	-	TGTGCCAGCAGCCCCGACAGGATGGAGACCCAGTACTTC	CASSPDRMETQYF
many	TRBJ2-1	TRBV12-3/TRBV12-4	-	TGTGCCAGCGCTAGGCTGGGGAGCAATGAGCAGTTCTTC	CASARLGSNEQFF
few	TRBJ2-3	TRBV10-3	-	TGTGCCATCAGTGACACCTGGGAGGCAGGGGGTAACACAGATACGCAGTATTTT	CAISDTWEAGGNTDTQYF
few	TRBJ2-3	TRBV10-3	-	TGTGCCATCAGTGAGTCAGACAGATCTAGCACAGATACGCAGTATTTT	CAISESDRSSTDTQYF
few	TRBJ2-3	TRBV24-1	-	TGTGCCACCAGTGCGACGGGGGTCACAGATACGCAGTATTTT	CATSATGVTDTQYF
-	TRBJ2-5	TRBV3-1	TRBD2	TGTGCCAGCAGCCAAGATCTCGGCGGGGGGGTTGGACAAGAGACCCAGTACTTC	CASSQDLGGGVGQETQYF
-	TRBJ2-1	TRBV10-3	-	TGTGCCATCAGCTCCGGGCCCAGCAATGAGCAGTTCTTC	CAISSGPSNEQFF
many	TRBJ2-1	TRBV4-3	TRBD2	TGCGCCAGCAGCCAAGGCGGGGGGGCCGAGAATGAGCAGTTCTTC	CASSQGGGAENEQFF
many	TRBJ2-2	TRBV28	-	TGTGCCAGCAGTTTAAGGACCACCGGGGAGCTGTTTTTT	CASSLRTTGELFF
many	TRBJ2-1	TRBV12-3/TRBV12-4	-	TGTGCCAGCAGTTTAGAGGGGGGGCAGGCCTACAATGAGCAGTTCTTC	CASSLEGGQAYNEQFF
many	TRBJ2-6	TRBV4-3	-	TGCGCCAGCAGCCAAGGGCACAGCTCCGGCTCTGGGGCCAACGTCCTGACTTTC	CASSQGHSSGSGANVLTF
-	TRBJ2-2	TRBV6-2/TRBV6-3	-	TGTGCCAGCAGTTTCCGGGACTGGCCGAACACCGGGGAGCTGTTTTTT	CASSFRDWPNTGELFF
-	TRBJ2-3	TRBV24-1	-	TGTGCCACCAGTGATTTGCAAAGCACAGATACGCAGTATTTT	CATSDLQSTDTQYF